Each of the 26 T cell receptor beta chains below was sequenced from the same sample in a study of CD8+CD57+ T cells in acquired aplastic anemia. TCR beta VDJ and CDR3 profiles were obtained from a genomic DNA template. In TCRdb, the reads were re-called with MiXCR into one record per CDR3 protein. Of about 270,000 distinct CDR3 sequences listed, roughly three fifths were seen once; the top ten hold less than 9.5%. Material for sequencing was sorted CD4+, CD8+, or CD8+CD57+ T cells (not recorded which) from PBMCs. These receptors all come from a human donor with severe aplastic anemia or a healthy control (not recorded which).

This clonotype was seen a single time. The V and J genes are TRBV20-1 and TRBJ2-7, with D unclear. V was pared by 3 bases and J by 2 bases, with 8 bases between. This CDR3 has 12 amino acids. Germline lookup yields CDR1 DFQATT and CDR2 SNEGSKA (reference sequence). The CDR3 sequence is CSASFRPYEQYF. The DNA of the CDR3 is TGCAGTGCTAGCTTCAGACCCTACGAGCAGTACTTC.

V is TRBV20-1 and J is TRBJ1-6; 7 nucleotides agree with TRBD1. Germline V lookup: CDR1 DFQATT, CDR2 SNEGSKA (reference sequence). The CDR3 loop spans 15 amino acids. V trimming: 0 bases; J trimming: 8 bases; junction bases outside the gene matches: 7. The CDR3 sequence: CSAREPQGDHSPLHF. The CDR3 DNA reads as TGCAGTGCTAGAGAACCTCAGGGGGATCATTCACCCCTCCACTTT.

There are a few counts of this clonotype. V usage is TRBV2 and J usage is TRBJ2-5, with a weak D call TRBD2 (7 bases). V was pared by 6 bases and J by 5 bases, with 22 bases between. The CDR3 runs to 16 residues. Germline lookup yields CDR1 SNHLY and CDR2 FYNNEI. CDR3 sequence reads: CASRPPAGAFDETQYF. The CDR3 region has the DNA TGTGCCAGCAGACCCCCCGCGGGGGCCTTTGACGAGACCCAGTACTTC.

This clonotype has at least ten counts. The rearrangement joins TRBV2 to TRBJ2-7; D is unclear. V dropped 8 bases and J dropped 6 bases, with 14 bases sitting between them. This CDR3 contains 12 residues. CDR1 is SNHLY and CDR2 is FYNNEI in the germline V gene. CDR3 sequence: CASGQTPGEQYF. The CDR3 bases are TGTGCCAGCGGTCAGACCCCCGGCGAGCAGTACTTC.

This clonotype was seen at least ten times. The chain's CDR3 is CASSHGRTGTGSRETQYF. The CDR3, as DNA: TGTGCCAGCAGCCACGGTAGGACCGGGACAGGGAGTCGAGAGACCCAGTACTTC. The genes are TRBV4-2 and TRBJ2-5; TRBD1 agrees at 9 bases. The length of the CDR3 is 18 residues. CDR1 and CDR2 from the germline V gene are LGHNA and YNFKEQ. The V segment lost 3 bases and the J segment 4 bases; nucleotides outside the gene matches: 15.

This clonotype showed up just once. This chain joins TRBV4-1 and TRBJ1-5; D ambiguous. Trimming pared 0 bases from V and 13 bases from J, leaving 13 bases between. The CDR3 has 13 amino acids. Germline V gene lookup returns CDR1 MGHRA and CDR2 YSYEKL. CDR3 nucleotides: TGCGCCAGCAGCCAAGATCCCGAGGAAGCTCAGCATTTT. It codes for CASSQDPEEAQHF.

The chain is built from TRBV19 and TRBJ1-2; 10 bases line up with TRBD1. V dropped 6 bases and J dropped 8; count of bases not matched to a gene: 15. Germline CDR1 LNHDA, CDR2 SQIVND (reference sequence). The CDR3 covers 16 residues. CDR3 nucleotide sequence: TGTGCCAGTAGCACCCTCGGCTCGGGACAGGGGTTCGGCTACACCTTC. It is translated as CASSTLGSGQGFGYTF.

This clonotype was observed a handful of times. V usage is TRBV4-3 and J usage is TRBJ1-6, with 7 bases fitting TRBD1. CDR1 is LGHNA and CDR2 is YSLEER in the germline V gene. The V gene end was trimmed by 5 bases and the J gene end by 0 bases; junction bases not matched to a gene: 4. The length of the CDR3 is 16 residues. CDR3 nucleotides: TGCGCCAGCAGCTCCAGGGGGACCTCCTATAATTCACCCCTCCACTTT. This gives the protein CASSSRGTSYNSPLHF.

The chain couples TRBV7-2 to TRBJ2-7, with D tentatively TRBD2 (6 bases). The V and J ends lost 3 bases and 6 bases respectively, with 18 bases between them. This CDR3 is built from 15 residues. Germline-derived CDR1 and CDR2 are SGHTA and FQGNSA. CDR3 coding DNA: TGTGCCAGCAGCTTCCCGCGGGGCCTGGGGAGCGAGCAGTACTTC. Translating gives CASSFPRGLGSEQYF.

A remark on this clonotype: Germline is not matched at one junction end, which may reflect a read error. CDR3 DNA: TGTGCCAGCACCCTCCGGGACAGGGGAAATTCATCCCTCCACTTT. Translated: CASTLRDRGNSSLHF. V is TRBV5-1 and J is TRBJ1-6, with 10 bases fitting TRBD1. Per the germline V gene, CDR1 is SGHRS and CDR2 is YFSETQ. This CDR3 is 15 amino acids long.

This clonotype was seen many times. The chain recombines TRBV5-1 with TRBJ2-1, with D possibly matching TRBD2 (5 bases). V was cut by 4 bases and J by 4 bases, with 12 bases left in between. CDR1 is SGHRS, CDR2 YFSETQ, per germline. The length of the CDR3 is 14 residues. The CDR3: CASSPGLTYNEQFF. CDR3 nucleotide sequence: TGCGCCAGCAGCCCCGGACTGACTTACAATGAGCAGTTCTTC.

This clonotype was counted many times. The genes are TRBV7-2 and TRBJ2-3, with D possibly being TRBD2 (6 bases). Germline V gives CDR1 SGHTA, CDR2 FQGNSA. CDR3 size: 16 residues. Between the trimmed V and J ends, which lost 1 base and 1 base, there was a span of 12 bases. The chain's CDR3 is CASSLEVGGGTDTQYF. For the CDR3, the DNA is TGTGCCAGCAGCTTAGAGGTAGGAGGGGGCACAGATACGCAGTATTTT.

The chain employs TRBV10-3 and TRBJ2-3, with D perhaps TRBD1 (6 bases). CDR3 length: 16 amino acids. Trimming shortened V by 11 bases and J by 2 bases, and 23 bases separated the two germline ends. CDR1 is ENHRY, CDR2 SYGVKD, per germline. CDR3 sequence reads: CASRGAPTGYTDTQYF. The DNA for the CDR3 is TGTGCCTCCCGAGGGGCCCCAACAGGGTACACAGATACGCAGTATTTT.

The sample holds many counts of this clonotype. The chain is built from TRBV10-3 and TRBJ2-4; 8 nucleotides align to TRBD2. This CDR3 comprises 15 residues. V dropped 6 bases and J dropped 5; count of bases not matched to a gene: 9. Per the germline V gene, CDR1 is ENHRY and CDR2 is SYGVKD. The CDR3 DNA reads as TGTGCCATCAGCGGGGGGGCCGAGCCCCAAAACATTCAGTACTTC. It specifies CAISGGAEPQNIQYF.

This rearrangement joins TRBV9 to TRBJ2-3; 9 positions match TRBD2. V lost 3 bases, J lost 5 bases, and 7 bases stayed unmatched. Germline V gene data show CDR1 as SGDLS and CDR2 as YYNGEE. This CDR3 comprises 15 residues. CDR3 nucleotide sequence: TGTGCCAGCAGCGGGGCGGGGGGGCATGGAGATACGCAGTATTTT. Residues: CASSGAGGHGDTQYF.

The sample holds one count of this clonotype. The genes are TRBV10-3 and TRBJ1-3; no clear D. The CDR3 spans 13 residues. The germline V gene encodes CDR1 ENHRY and CDR2 SYGVKD. Between the trimmed V and J ends, which lost 6 bases and 3 bases, there was a span of 9 bases. CDR3 in DNA: TGTGCCATCAGCGGGGAGAATGGAAACACCATATATTTT. Protein sequence: CAISGENGNTIYF.

This clonotype was counted at least ten times. The chain is built from TRBV6-4 and TRBJ1-5; 9 bases are shared with TRBD1. The CDR3 has 16 residues. Germline values: CDR1 MRHNA, CDR2 SNTAGT. J gave up 2 bases and V 6 bases, and 8 bases lay outside the gene matches. The CDR3, as DNA: TGTGCCAGCAGCAGACAGGGGGGTAGGGGCAATCAGCCCCAGCATTTT. It yields the protein CASSRQGGRGNQPQHF.

The chain is built from TRBV2 and TRBJ2-5, with TRBD2 identical over 8 bases. The junction had 12 bases not matched to a gene; V was cut back by 7 bases and J by 5 bases. Germline lookup yields CDR1 SNHLY and CDR2 FYNNEI. The CDR3 consists of 15 residues. Here the CDR3 reads CASTPGGVSGETQYF. Written as DNA, the CDR3 is TGTGCCAGCACTCCCGGGGGGGTTAGCGGGGAGACCCAGTACTTC. The entire variable domain, with the rest obtained from reference TRBV2 and TRBJ2-5, is as follows: EPEVTQTPSHQVTQMGQEVILRCVPISNHLYFYWYRQILGQKVEFLVSFYNNEISEKSEIFDDQFSVERPDGSNFTLKIRSTKLEDSAMYFCASTPGGVSGETQYFGPGTRLLVL.

The chain uses TRBV12-3 or TRBV12-4 and TRBJ1-2; D is perhaps TRBD1 (6 bases). This CDR3 is built from 15 residues. V was pared by 5 bases and J by 6 bases, with 19 bases between. The CDR3 DNA reads TGTGCCAGCAGTCAAGCAGGGGTGGCAAAGAATGGCTACACCTTC. It specifies CASSQAGVAKNGYTF.

This chain connects TRBV6-5 to TRBJ2-5; 16 bases are a match to TRBD2. The V gene end was trimmed by 6 bases and the J gene end by 4 bases; junction bases not matched to a gene: 5. Germline CDR1 and CDR2: MNHEY and SVGAGI. This CDR3 has 16 residues. The DNA for the CDR3 is TGTGCCAGCAGGGGGACTAGCGGGGGGGCCGGAGAGACCCAGTACTTC. Its protein product is CASRGTSGGAGETQYF.

J is TRBJ2-4 and V is TRBV27, with D tentatively TRBD2 (6 bases). Trimming took 4 bases from V and 9 from J, leaving 19 bases between them. This CDR3 spans 15 amino acids. In germline, CDR1 is MNHEY, CDR2 SMNVEV (reference sequence). The CDR3 DNA reads as TGTGCCAGCAGTTCACCGAACAGGAGGGAGCTCATTCAGTACTTC. The encoded protein is CASSSPNRRELIQYF.

The rearrangement uses TRBV7-2 and TRBJ2-1; 12 bases agree with TRBD2. The CDR3 loop spans 16 amino acids. Trimming cost V 9 bases and J 3 bases; bases outside gene matches: 9. Germline CDR1 is SGHTA and CDR2 is FQGNSA. The CDR3 protein is CASSIRTSGVYNEQFF. CDR3 DNA sequence: TGTGCCAGTAGTATCCGGACTAGCGGGGTCTACAATGAGCAGTTCTTC.

The rearrangement joins TRBV6-5 to TRBJ1-6; 9 bases align to TRBD1. Per germline, CDR1 MNHEY and CDR2 SVGAGI. Germline trimming cut 6 bases from V and 10 bases from J; bases unmatched to any gene: 10. The CDR3 loop spans 15 amino acids. CDR3 in DNA: TGTGCCAGCAGATCCGGACAGGGGCACAGCTCACCCCTCCACTTT. Protein sequence: CASRSGQGHSSPLHF.

The chain joins TRBV7-3 to TRBJ2-1; D not certain. V was pared by 1 base and J by 8 bases, with 6 bases between. This CDR3 comprises 12 residues. The germline CDR1 and CDR2 sequences are SGHTA and FQGTGA. The CDR3 coding sequence is TGTGCCAGCAGCTTAAGCAGGCATGAGCAGTTCTTC. Its protein is CASSLSRHEQFF.

The chain links TRBV6-5 to TRBJ2-7; the D is unclear. V was cut by 6 bases and J by 3 bases, with 9 bases left in between. Germline assignment: CDR1 MNHEY and CDR2 SVGAGI. This CDR3 is built from 12 residues. The CDR3 loop reads CASSRGGYEQYF. Written as DNA, the CDR3 is TGTGCCAGCAGCCGCGGCGGCTACGAGCAGTACTTC.

This clonotype was seen only a few times. The junction differs from germline at one of its ends, possibly a read error. The gene calls are TRBV7-7 and TRBJ2-1, with D unclear. The germline V gene has CDR1 SSHAT and CDR2 FNYEAQ (reference sequence). The length of the CDR3 is 14 residues. This chain's CDR3 is CASSLGSSYNEQFF. CDR3 sequence (DNA): TGTGCTAGCAGCTTAGGATCATCCTACAATGAGCAGTTCTTC.